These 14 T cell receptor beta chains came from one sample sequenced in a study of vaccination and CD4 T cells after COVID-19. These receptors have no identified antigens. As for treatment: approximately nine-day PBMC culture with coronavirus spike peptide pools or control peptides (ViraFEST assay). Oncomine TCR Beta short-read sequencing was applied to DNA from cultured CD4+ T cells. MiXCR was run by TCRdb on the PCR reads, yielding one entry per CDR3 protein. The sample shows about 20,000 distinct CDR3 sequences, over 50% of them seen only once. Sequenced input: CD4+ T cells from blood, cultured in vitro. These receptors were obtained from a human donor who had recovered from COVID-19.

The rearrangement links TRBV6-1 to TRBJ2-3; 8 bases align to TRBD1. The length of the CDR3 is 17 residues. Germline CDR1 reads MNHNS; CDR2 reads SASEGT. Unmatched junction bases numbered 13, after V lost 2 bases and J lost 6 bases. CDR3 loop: CASSERQGARGTDTQYF. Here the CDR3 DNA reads TGTGCCAGCAGTGAACGCCAGGGGGCGAGGGGAACGGATACGCAGTATTTT.

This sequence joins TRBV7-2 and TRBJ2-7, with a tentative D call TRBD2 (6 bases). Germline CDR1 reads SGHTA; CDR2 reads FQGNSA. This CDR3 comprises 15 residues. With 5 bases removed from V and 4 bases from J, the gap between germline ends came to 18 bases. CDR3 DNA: TGTGCCAGCAGCCCATCTGGGGCTAGCGCTTACGAGCAGTACTTC. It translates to CASSPSGASAYEQYF.

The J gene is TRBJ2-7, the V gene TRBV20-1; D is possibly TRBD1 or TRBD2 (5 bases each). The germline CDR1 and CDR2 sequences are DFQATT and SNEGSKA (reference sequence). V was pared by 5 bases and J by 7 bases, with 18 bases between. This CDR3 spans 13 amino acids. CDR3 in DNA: TGCAGTGCTCTAAACACCGGGACGAGGGAGCAGTACTTC. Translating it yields CSALNTGTREQYF.

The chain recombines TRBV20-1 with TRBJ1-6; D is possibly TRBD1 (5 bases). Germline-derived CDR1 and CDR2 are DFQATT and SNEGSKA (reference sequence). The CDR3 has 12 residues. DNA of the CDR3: TGCAGCGGGGGGGGTCATAATTCACCCCTCCACTTT. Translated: CSGGGHNSPLHF.

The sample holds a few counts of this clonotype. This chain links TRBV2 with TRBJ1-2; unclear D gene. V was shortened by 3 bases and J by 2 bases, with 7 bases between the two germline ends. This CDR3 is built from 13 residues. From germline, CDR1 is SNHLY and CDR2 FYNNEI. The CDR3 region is CASSENRNYGYTF. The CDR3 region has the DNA TGTGCCAGCAGTGAGAACCGGAACTATGGCTACACCTTC. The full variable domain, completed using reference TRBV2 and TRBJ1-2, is EPEVTQTPSHQVTQMGQEVILRCVPISNHLYFYWYRQILGQKVEFLVSFYNNEISEKSEIFDDQFSVERPDGSNFTLKIRSTKLEDSAMYFCASSENRNYGYTFGSGTRLTVV.

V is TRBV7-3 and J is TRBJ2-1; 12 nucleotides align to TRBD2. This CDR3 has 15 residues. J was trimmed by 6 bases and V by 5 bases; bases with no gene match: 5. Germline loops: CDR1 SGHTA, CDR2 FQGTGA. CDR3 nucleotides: TGTGCCAGCAGCCAAGGACTAGCGGGGCTCAATGAGCAGTTCTTC. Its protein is CASSQGLAGLNEQFF.

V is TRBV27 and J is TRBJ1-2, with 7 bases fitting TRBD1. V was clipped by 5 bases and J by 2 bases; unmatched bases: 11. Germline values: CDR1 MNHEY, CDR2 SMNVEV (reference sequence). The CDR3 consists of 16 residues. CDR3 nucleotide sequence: TGTGCCAGCAGTGGGACCGGGACAGACAAAAACTATGGCTACACCTTC. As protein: CASSGTGTDKNYGYTF.

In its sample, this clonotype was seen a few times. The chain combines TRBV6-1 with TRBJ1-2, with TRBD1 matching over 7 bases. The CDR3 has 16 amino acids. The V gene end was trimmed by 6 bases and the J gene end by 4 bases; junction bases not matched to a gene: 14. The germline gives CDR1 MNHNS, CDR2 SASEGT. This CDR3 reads CASRPRPTGAFYGYTF. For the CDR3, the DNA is TGTGCCAGCAGACCGAGACCCACAGGGGCGTTCTATGGCTACACCTTC.

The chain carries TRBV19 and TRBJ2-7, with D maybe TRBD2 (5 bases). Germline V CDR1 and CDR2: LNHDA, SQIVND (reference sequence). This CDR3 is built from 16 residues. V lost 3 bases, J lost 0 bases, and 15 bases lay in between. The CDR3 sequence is CASSIWSGGSSYEQYF. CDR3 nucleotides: TGTGCCAGTAGTATCTGGTCAGGTGGGAGCTCCTACGAGCAGTACTTC.

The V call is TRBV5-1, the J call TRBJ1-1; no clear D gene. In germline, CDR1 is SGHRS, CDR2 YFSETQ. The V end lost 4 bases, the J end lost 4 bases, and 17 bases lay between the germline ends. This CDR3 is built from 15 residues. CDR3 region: CASSLGRTLGTEAFF. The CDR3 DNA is TGCGCCAGCAGCCTGGGGAGGACCTTGGGCACTGAAGCTTTCTTT.

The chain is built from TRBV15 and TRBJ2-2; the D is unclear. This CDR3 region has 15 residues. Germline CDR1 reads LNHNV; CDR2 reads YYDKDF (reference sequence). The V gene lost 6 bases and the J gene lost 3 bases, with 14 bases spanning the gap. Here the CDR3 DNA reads TGTGCCACCAGGAAGGATCCCACGGACACCGGGGAGCTGTTTTTT. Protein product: CATRKDPTDTGELFF. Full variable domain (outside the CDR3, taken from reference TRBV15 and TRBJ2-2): DAMVIQNPRYQVTQFGKPVTLSCSQTLNHNVMYWYQQKSSQAPKLLFHYYDKDFNNEADTPDNFQSRRPNTSFCFLDIRSPGLGDTAMYLCATRKDPTDTGELFFGEGSRLTVL.

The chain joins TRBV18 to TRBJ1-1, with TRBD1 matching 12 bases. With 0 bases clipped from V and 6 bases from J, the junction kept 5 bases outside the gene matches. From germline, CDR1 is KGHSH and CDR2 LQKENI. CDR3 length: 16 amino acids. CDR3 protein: CASSPPLGTGGSEAFF. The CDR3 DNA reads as TGTGCCAGCTCACCACCTCTCGGGACAGGGGGCTCTGAAGCTTTCTTT.

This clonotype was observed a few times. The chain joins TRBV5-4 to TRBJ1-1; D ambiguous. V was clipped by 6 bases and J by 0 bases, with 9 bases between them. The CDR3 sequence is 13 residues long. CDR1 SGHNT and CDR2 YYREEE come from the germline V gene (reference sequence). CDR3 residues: CASMLQLNTEAFF. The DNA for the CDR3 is TGTGCCAGCATGTTACAGTTGAACACTGAAGCTTTCTTT.

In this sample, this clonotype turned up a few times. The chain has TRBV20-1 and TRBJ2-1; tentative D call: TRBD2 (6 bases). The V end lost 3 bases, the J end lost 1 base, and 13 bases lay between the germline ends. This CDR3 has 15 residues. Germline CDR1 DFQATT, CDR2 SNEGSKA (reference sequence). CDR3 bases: TGCAGTGCTAGCGGGCTAGCGCATTCCTACAATGAGCAGTTCTTC. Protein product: CSASGLAHSYNEQFF.